One T cell receptor (beta chain) is described in this entry. This specimen belongs to a study of CD4 and CD8 cells across lung adenocarcinoma regions. Samples came from patients with localized non-small cell lung adenocarcinoma. TCRdb used MiXCR to reprocess the PCR reads, holding one entry per CDR3 protein. The sample lists some 10,000 distinct CDR3 sequences; more than 35% were seen once. The CDR3 spans 16 residues. V trimming: 3 bases; J trimming: 2 bases; junction bases outside the gene matches: 6. Germline V gives CDR1 MGHRA, CDR2 YSYEKL. The chain employs TRBV4-1 and TRBJ2-7, with 11 bases identical to TRBD1. The sequence came from a male donor with lung adenocarcinoma. The CD4 and CD8 labels of this study may be unreliable. Sequenced material: CD8+ T cells from the margin of a lung tumor. The CDR3 DNA follows: TGCGCCAGCAGCCATCAGGGACAGGGGGGAGCCTACGAGCAGTACTTC. Amino acids: CASSHQGQGGAYEQYF.